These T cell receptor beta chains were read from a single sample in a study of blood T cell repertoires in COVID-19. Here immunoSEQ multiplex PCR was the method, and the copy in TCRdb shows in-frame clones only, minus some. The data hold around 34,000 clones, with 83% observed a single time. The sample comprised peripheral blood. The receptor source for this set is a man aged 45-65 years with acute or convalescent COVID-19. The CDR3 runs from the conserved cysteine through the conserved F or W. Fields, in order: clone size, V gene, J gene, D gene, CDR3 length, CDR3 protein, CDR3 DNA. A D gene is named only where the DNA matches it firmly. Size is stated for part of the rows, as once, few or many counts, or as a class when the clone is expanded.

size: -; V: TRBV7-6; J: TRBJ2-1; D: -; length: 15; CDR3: CASSLNSGGDNEQFF; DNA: TGTGCCAGCAGCCTGAATAGCGGAGGGGATAATGAGCAGTTCTTC
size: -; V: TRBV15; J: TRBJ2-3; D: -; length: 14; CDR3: CATSNRKSTDTQYF; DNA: TGTGCCACCAGCAACAGGAAGAGCACAGATACGCAGTATTTT
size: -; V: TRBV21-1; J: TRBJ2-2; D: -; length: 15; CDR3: CASGYSGGLDGELFF; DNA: TGTGCCAGCGGGTACTCAGGGGGCCTGGACGGGGAGCTGTTTTTT
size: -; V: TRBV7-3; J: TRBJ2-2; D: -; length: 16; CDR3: CASSLLRVTNTGELFF; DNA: TGTGCCAGCAGCTTACTTCGGGTGACGAACACCGGGGAGCTGTTTTTT
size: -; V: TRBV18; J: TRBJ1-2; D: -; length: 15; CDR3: CASSPDRTTIRGYTF; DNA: TGTGCCAGCTCCCCCGACAGGACCACCATACGTGGCTACACCTTC
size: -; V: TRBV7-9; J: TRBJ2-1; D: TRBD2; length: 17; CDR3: CASSPRGLAGGLNEQFF; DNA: TGTGCCAGCAGCCCGAGGGGCCTAGCGGGAGGGCTGAATGAGCAGTTCTTC
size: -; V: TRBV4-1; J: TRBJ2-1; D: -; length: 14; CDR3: CASSQGLDLDEQFF; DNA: TGCGCCAGCAGCCAAGGACTGGATTTGGATGAGCAGTTCTTC
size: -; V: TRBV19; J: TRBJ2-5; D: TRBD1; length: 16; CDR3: CASSKTQTGIGETQYF; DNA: TGTGCCAGTAGTAAAACTCAGACAGGGATCGGGGAGACCCAGTACTTC
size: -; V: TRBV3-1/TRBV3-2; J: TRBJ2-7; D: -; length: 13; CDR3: CASSQGPQVKQYF; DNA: TGTGCCAGCAGCCAAGGGCCCCAGGTGAAGCAGTACTTC
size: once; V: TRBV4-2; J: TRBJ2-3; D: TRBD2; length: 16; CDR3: CAREVGLAGGEDTQYF; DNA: TGTGCCAGGGAAGTGGGACTAGCGGGAGGGGAGGATACGCAGTATTTT
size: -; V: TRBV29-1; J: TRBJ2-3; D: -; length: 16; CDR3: CSASGKQGSSTDTQYF; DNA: TGCAGCGCCTCCGGGAAACAGGGCTCTAGCACAGATACGCAGTATTTT
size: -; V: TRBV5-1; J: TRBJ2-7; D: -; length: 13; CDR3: CASSLGHLYEQYF; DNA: TGCGCCAGCAGCTTGGGACATCTTTACGAGCAGTACTTC
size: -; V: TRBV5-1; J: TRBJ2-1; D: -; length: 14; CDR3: CASSFSSSYNEQFF; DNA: TGCGCCAGCAGCTTCTCTAGCTCCTACAATGAGCAGTTCTTC
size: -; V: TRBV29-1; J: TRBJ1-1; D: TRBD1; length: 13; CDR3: CSVRTGLYTEAFF; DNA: TGCAGCGTTAGGACAGGACTTTACACTGAAGCTTTCTTT
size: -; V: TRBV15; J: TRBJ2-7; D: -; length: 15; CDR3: CATSRDREGTDEQYF; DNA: TGTGCCACCAGCAGAGACCGGGAAGGCACGGATGAGCAGTACTTC
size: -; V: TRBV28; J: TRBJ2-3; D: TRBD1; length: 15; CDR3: CASSFGTGQIGTQYF; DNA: TGTGCCAGCAGTTTTGGGACAGGGCAGATAGGTACGCAGTATTTT
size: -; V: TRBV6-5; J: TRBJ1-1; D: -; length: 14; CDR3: CASSYSTGDTEAFF; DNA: TGTGCCAGCAGTTACTCGACGGGAGACACTGAAGCTTTCTTT
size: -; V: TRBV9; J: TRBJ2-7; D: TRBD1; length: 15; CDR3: CASTRGDRGLHEQYF; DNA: TGTGCCAGCACCCGCGGGGACAGGGGGCTCCACGAGCAGTACTTC
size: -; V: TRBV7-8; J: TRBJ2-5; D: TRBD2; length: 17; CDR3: CASSLGGLAGGQETQYF; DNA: TGTGCCAGCAGCTTAGGCGGACTAGCGGGGGGACAAGAGACCCAGTACTTC
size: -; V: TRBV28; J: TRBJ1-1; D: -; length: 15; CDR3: CASSRGGGQNTEAFF; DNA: TGTGCCAGCAGCCGCGGGGGCGGACAGAACACTGAAGCTTTCTTT
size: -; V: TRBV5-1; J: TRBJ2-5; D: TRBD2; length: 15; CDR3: CASSEGLASGETQYF; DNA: TGCGCCAGCAGCGAGGGACTAGCCAGCGGAGAGACCCAGTACTTC
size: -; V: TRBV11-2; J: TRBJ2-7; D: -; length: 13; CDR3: CASRGQSAYEQYF; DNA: TGTGCCAGCAGAGGACAGAGTGCCTACGAGCAGTACTTC
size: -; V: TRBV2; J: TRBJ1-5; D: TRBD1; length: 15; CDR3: CASSEPRQGHQPQHF; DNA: TGTGCCAGCAGTGAACCCCGACAGGGGCATCAGCCCCAGCATTTT
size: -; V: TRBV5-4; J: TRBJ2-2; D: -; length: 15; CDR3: CASSLGAGSTGELFF; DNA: TGTGCCAGCAGCTTAGGGGCGGGGAGCACCGGGGAGCTGTTTTTT
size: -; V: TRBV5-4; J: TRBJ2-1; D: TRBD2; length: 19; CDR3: CASSIGVTRIAGAYNEQFF; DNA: TGTGCCAGCAGCATTGGGGTGACCCGAATAGCGGGGGCGTACAATGAGCAGTTCTTC
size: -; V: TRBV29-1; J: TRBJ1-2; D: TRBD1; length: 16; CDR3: CSVPTGTGGAFYGYTF; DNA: TGCAGCGTGCCCACCGGGACAGGGGGCGCGTTTTATGGCTACACCTTC
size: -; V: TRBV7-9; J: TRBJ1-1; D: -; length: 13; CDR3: CASSFSGNTEAFF; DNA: TGTGCCAGCAGCTTTTCCGGGAACACTGAAGCTTTCTTT
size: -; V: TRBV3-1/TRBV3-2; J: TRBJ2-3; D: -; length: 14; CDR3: CASSQDTVARTQYF; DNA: TGTGCCAGCAGCCAAGATACTGTAGCACGTACGCAGTATTTT
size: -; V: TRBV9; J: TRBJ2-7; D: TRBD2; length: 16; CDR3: CASSVAPGLAEGEQYF; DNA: TGTGCCAGCAGCGTAGCTCCGGGACTAGCGGAGGGAGAGCAGTACTTC
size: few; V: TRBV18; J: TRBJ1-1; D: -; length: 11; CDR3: CASSAGGEAFF; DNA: TGTGCCAGCTCCGCCGGGGGTGAAGCTTTCTTT
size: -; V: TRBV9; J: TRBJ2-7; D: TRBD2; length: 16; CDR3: CASSVSTTSRGIEQYF; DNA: TGTGCCAGCAGCGTATCCACGACTAGCCGAGGGATCGAGCAGTACTTC
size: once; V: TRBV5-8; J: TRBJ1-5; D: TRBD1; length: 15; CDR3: CASSKGTGGGQPQHF; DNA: TGTGCCAGCAGTAAGGGGACAGGGGGAGGGCAGCCCCAGCATTTT
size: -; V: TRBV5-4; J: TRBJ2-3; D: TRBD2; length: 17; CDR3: CASSGRLAGASTDTQYF; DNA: TGTGCCAGCAGCGGAAGACTAGCGGGAGCCAGCACAGATACGCAGTATTTT
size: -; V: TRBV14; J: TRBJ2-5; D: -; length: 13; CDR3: CASSQVGGETQYF; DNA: TGTGCCAGCAGCCAAGTTGGAGGAGAGACCCAGTACTTC
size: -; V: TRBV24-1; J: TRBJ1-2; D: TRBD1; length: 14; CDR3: CATSDSDRDSGYTF; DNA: TGTGCCACCAGTGATTCCGACAGGGATAGTGGCTACACCTTC
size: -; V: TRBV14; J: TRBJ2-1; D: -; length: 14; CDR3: CASSPRGHYNEQFF; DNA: TGTGCCAGCAGCCCCAGAGGACACTACAATGAGCAGTTCTTC
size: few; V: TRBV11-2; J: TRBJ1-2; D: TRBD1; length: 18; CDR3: CASSLEGTGVLANYGYTF; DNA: TGTGCCAGCAGCTTAGAGGGGACAGGGGTCCTAGCTAACTATGGCTACACCTTC
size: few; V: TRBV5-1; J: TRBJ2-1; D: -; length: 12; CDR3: CASSLNSNEQFF; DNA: TGCGCCAGCAGCTTGAACAGCAATGAGCAGTTCTTC
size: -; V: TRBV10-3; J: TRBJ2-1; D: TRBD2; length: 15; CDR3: CAISDAAGAYNEQFF; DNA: TGTGCCATCAGTGATGCAGCGGGAGCCTACAATGAGCAGTTCTTC
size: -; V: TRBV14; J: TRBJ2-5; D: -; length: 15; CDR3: CASSQGTEHQETQYF; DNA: TGTGCCAGCAGCCAAGGGACAGAACACCAAGAGACCCAGTACTTC
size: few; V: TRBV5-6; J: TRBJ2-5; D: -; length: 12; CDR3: CASSLQQETQYF; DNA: TGTGCCAGCAGCTTACAGCAAGAGACCCAGTACTTC
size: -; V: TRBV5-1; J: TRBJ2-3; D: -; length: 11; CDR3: CASSEGGTQYF; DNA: TGCGCCAGCAGCGAAGGGGGTACGCAGTATTTT
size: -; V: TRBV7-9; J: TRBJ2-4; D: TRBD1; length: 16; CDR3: CASSLGGGLAKNIQYF; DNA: TGTGCCAGCAGCTTAGGAGGGGGCCTAGCCAAAAACATTCAGTACTTC
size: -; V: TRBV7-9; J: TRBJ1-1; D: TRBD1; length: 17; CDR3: CASSPPTGVSVNTEAFF; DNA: TGTGCCAGCAGCCCGCCGACAGGGGTATCAGTGAACACTGAAGCTTTCTTT
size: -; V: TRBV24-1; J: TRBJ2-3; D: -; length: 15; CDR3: CATSVGGGSADTQYF; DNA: TGTGCCACCAGTGTAGGGGGTGGAAGCGCAGATACGCAGTATTTT
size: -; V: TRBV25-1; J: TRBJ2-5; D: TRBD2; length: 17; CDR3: CASSDLRTSGSPETQYF; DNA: TGTGCCAGCAGTGATCTCAGGACTAGCGGGAGTCCAGAGACCCAGTACTTC
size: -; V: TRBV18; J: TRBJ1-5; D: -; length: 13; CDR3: CASSPEANQPQHF; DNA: TGTGCCAGCTCACCAGAGGCCAATCAGCCCCAGCATTTT
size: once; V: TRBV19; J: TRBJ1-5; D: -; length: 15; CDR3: CASRTDSYSNQPQHF; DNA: TGTGCCAGTAGGACCGACAGTTATAGCAATCAGCCCCAGCATTTT
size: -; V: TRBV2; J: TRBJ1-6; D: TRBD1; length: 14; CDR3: CASGQGLSNSPLHF; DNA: TGTGCCAGCGGACAGGGCCTATCTAATTCACCCCTCCACTTT
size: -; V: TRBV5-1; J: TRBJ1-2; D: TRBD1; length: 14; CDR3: CASNPGQGLDGYTF; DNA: TGCGCCAGCAACCCGGGACAGGGACTTGATGGCTACACCTTC
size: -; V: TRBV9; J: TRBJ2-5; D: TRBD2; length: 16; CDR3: CASSVGNSGGAETQYF; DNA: TGTGCCAGCAGCGTAGGAAATAGCGGGGGGGCAGAGACCCAGTACTTC
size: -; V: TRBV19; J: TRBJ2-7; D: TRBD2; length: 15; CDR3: CASALLAGGSSEQYF; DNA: TGTGCCAGTGCCTTACTAGCGGGAGGTTCGAGCGAGCAGTACTTC
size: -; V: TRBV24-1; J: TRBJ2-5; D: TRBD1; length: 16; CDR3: CATSDLRETGEETQYF; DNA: TGTGCCACCAGTGATTTGCGGGAAACAGGGGAGGAGACCCAGTACTTC
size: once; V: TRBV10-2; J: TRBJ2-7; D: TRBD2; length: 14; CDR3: CASRVAGGPYEQYF; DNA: TGCGCCAGCAGGGTAGCGGGAGGGCCTTACGAGCAGTACTTC
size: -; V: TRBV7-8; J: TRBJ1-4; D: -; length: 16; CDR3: CASSLGFGGPNEKLFF; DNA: TGTGCCAGCAGCTTAGGGTTCGGCGGGCCGAATGAAAAACTGTTTTTT
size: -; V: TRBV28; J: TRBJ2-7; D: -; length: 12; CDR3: CASKGGSYEQYF; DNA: TGTGCCAGCAAAGGCGGTTCCTACGAGCAGTACTTC
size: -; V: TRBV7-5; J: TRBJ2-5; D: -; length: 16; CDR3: CVRSTLGQGLQETQYF; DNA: TGTGTCAGAAGCACACTCGGGCAGGGTTTACAGGAGACCCAGTACTTC